This TCR beta chain emerged from a study of cytomegalovirus exposure and HLA in healthy donors. Overall study findings and caveats: In vitro testing confirmed a few CMV-associated chains as specific for CMV antigens. Cytomegalovirus-associated status was assigned to 164 TCR beta chains.

As regards this clone: What it binds is not known.

The data were produced by immunoSEQ multiplex PCR, yet TCRdb's version contains in-frame clones alone and is incomplete. The repertoire consists of tens of thousands of clones, with around 96% occurring once and the leading ten covering under 1.5%. Trimming took 5 bases from V and 9 from J; bases not matched to a gene: 10. The CDR3 covers 14 residues. The germline V gene encodes CDR1 SGHAT and CDR2 FQNNGV. The clonotype was recovered from a woman aged 18-30 years in good health and CMV-seronegative. Material: PBMCs. V and J are TRBV11-2 and TRBJ2-7, with TRBD2 matching over 10 bases. CDR3 in amino acids: CASSPGSGRAGQYF. The DNA of the CDR3 is TGTGCCAGCAGCCCCGGGAGCGGGAGGGCCGGGCAGTACTTC.